This TCR beta chain was sequenced for a study of beta chain features in type 1 diabetes. Findings and caveats of the study: Type 1 diabetes patients had VDJ junctions that carried fewer insertions and more deletions. All four CD4+ subsets from Type 1 diabetes patients carried moderately but significantly shorter TCRB CDR3s.

What was sequenced were expressed TCRB transcripts, since all of the isolated RNA had been reverse transcribed. About 3.57 million reads were obtained on average from naive, central memory and regulatory T cell samples. The repertoire was sequenced with immunoSEQ multiplex PCR; TCRdb's copy has only in-frame clones and lacks some. The repertoire holds 680,000 or so clones, with around 15% as singletons. This clone was detected only a few times. What it recognizes is unknown. CDR1 and CDR2 (germline): SNHLY, FYNNEI. The V segment lost 6 bases and the J segment 5 bases; nucleotides outside the gene matches: 5. The CDR3 totals 14 residues.

This clonotype was obtained from a man aged 18 to 30 with type 1 diabetes. The chain employs TRBV2 and TRBJ2-2; 8 nucleotides align to TRBD2. The sample was naive CD4+ T cells from blood. CDR3 sequence (DNA): TGTGCCAGCAGCGCCGGGACTAGGACCGGGGAGCTGTTTTTT. Protein product: CASSAGTRTGELFF. Supplemented by reference TRBV2 and TRBJ2-2, the full variable domain reads EPEVTQTPSHQVTQMGQEVILRCVPISNHLYFYWYRQILGQKVEFLVSFYNNEISEKSEIFDDQFSVERPDGSNFTLKIRSTKLEDSAMYFCASSAGTRTGELFFGEGSRLTVL.